The 31 T cell receptor beta chains given below trace back to one sample, sequenced in a study of shared clonotypes between healthy human individuals. Naivety among CD8 cells was defined by CD45RO negativity and positive CCR7 selection, thereby excluding terminally differentiated effector memory CD45RA+ cells. The table came from immunoSEQ multiplex PCR; TCRdb's copy has only in-frame clones and leaves some out. The sample gives millions of clones, just over 90% of which show up once; 1.7% is in the top ten. Sequenced input: naive CD8+ T cells from PBMCs. The receptors derive from a man younger than 30 in good health. Some clones in this sample may be carry-over from other donors' samples.

The chain uses TRBV9 and TRBJ2-1; 7 nucleotides line up with TRBD2. This CDR3 comprises 18 residues. J was trimmed by 0 bases and V by 1 base; bases with no gene match: 10. The germline V gene encodes CDR1 SGDLS and CDR2 YYNGEE. The DNA for the CDR3 is TGTGCCAGCAGCGTAAGAATAGCGGGCCTCACCTCCTACAATGAGCAGTTCTTC. It translates to CASSVRIAGLTSYNEQFF.

The rearrangement links TRBV7-2 to TRBJ2-1; D may correspond to TRBD1 or TRBD2 (5 bases each). The V end was cut by 1 base, the J end by 9 bases, with 16 bases between. The CDR3 has 15 amino acids. Looked up from germline, CDR1 is SGHTA and CDR2 is FQGNSA. CDR3 sequence: CASSLGGAPPPEQFF. CDR3 nucleotide sequence: TGTGCCAGCAGCTTAGGAGGGGCGCCCCCCCCTGAGCAGTTCTTC.

This rearrangement joins TRBV2 to TRBJ2-1; TRBD2 agrees at 9 bases. CDR3 size: 17 residues. The J segment lost 9 bases and the V segment lost 2 bases, leaving 14 bases of the junction unmatched. Germline lookup yields CDR1 SNHLY and CDR2 FYNNEI. CDR3 in DNA: TGTGCCAGCAGTGAAAGAATAGCGGGAGCTACATTTTTTGAGCAGTTCTTC. Amino acid sequence: CASSERIAGATFFEQFF.

The chain employs TRBV11-2 and TRBJ2-1; 10 positions agree with TRBD2. Germline CDR1 and CDR2: SGHAT and FQNNGV. This CDR3 is built from 12 residues. The V segment lost 5 bases and the J segment 12 bases; nucleotides outside the gene matches: 4. CDR3 amino acids: CASSHKREGQFF. CDR3 bases: TGTGCCAGCAGCCATAAGCGGGAGGGGCAGTTCTTC.

This clone was seen only once. Here the CDR3 DNA reads TGTGCCAGTAGTATAGATGGGGAGGGCCGGAACACTGAAGCTTTCTTT. Its translation: CASSIDGEGRNTEAFF. This rearrangement joins TRBV19 to TRBJ1-1; no firm D call. Deletions cut 0 bases from V and 1 base from J, with 12 bases between. The CDR3 is 16 residues long. Germline V gene lookup returns CDR1 LNHDA and CDR2 SQIVND (reference sequence).

The rearrangement links TRBV4-1 to TRBJ2-2; 9 nucleotides align to TRBD1. V lost 6 bases and J lost 5; bases outside the gene matches: 7. This CDR3 contains 15 residues. CDR1 is MGHRA and CDR2 is YSYEKL in the germline V gene. The CDR3 here is CASSWGQGMTGELFF. In DNA, the CDR3 is TGCGCCAGCAGTTGGGGACAGGGTATGACCGGGGAGCTGTTTTTT.

This chain links TRBV4-3 with TRBJ2-3; 14 nucleotides align to TRBD2. V shed 0 bases, J shed 0 bases, and the junction held 5 bases outside the gene matches. This CDR3 region has 19 residues. Germline loops: CDR1 LGHNA, CDR2 YSLEER. CDR3 amino acids: CASSQEGLAGATSTDTQYF. The CDR3 DNA follows: TGCGCCAGCAGCCAAGAGGGACTAGCGGGAGCTACTAGCACAGATACGCAGTATTTT.

V gene TRBV9 combines with J gene TRBJ2-1; 7 bases line up with TRBD2. This CDR3 has 14 amino acids. Germline V gene lookup returns CDR1 SGDLS and CDR2 YYNGEE. The J segment lost 7 bases and the V segment lost 0 bases, leaving 4 bases of the junction unmatched. The CDR3 sequence is CASSVGGSQNEQFF. The CDR3 nucleotides read TGTGCCAGCAGCGTAGGCGGGAGCCAAAATGAGCAGTTCTTC.

This chain uses TRBV29-1 with TRBJ1-2, with 8 bases lining up with TRBD1. Germline lookup yields CDR1 SQVTM and CDR2 ANQGSEA. CDR3 length: 14 residues. Trimming took 5 bases from V and 2 from J; bases not matched to a gene: 7. The CDR3 DNA reads TGCAGCGTTTTAGGACAGGGAGACAACTATGGCTACACCTTC. As protein: CSVLGQGDNYGYTF.

The V gene is TRBV19, the J gene TRBJ2-3; 7 positions agree with TRBD1. CDR1 LNHDA and CDR2 SQIVND come from the germline V gene (reference sequence). The CDR3 is made up of 12 amino acids. V trimming: 5 bases; J trimming: 11 bases; junction bases outside the gene matches: 7. The CDR3 is CASSPWGQMQYF. The CDR3 coding sequence is TGTGCCAGTAGTCCCTGGGGACAGATGCAGTATTTT. The complete variable domain, with remaining parts taken from reference TRBV19 and TRBJ2-3, reads DGGITQSPKYLFRKEGQNVTLSCEQNLNHDAMYWYRQDPGQGLRLIYYSQIVNDFQKGDIAEGYSVSREKKESFPLTVTSAQKNPTAFYLCASSPWGQMQYFGPGTRLTVL.

A note on this clone: Other DNA variants within this sample encode the same CDR3. The chain uses TRBV29-1 and TRBJ1-1, with D perhaps matching TRBD1 (5 bases). Germline V gene data show CDR1 as SQVTM and CDR2 as ANQGSEA. This CDR3 spans 11 amino acids. V lost 6 bases and J 8 bases, leaving 13 bases between the germline ends. The CDR3 protein is CSVGTATEAFF. The CDR3 DNA follows: TGCAGCGTCGGGACCGCCACAGAAGCTTTCTTT.

With respect to this clone: Germline is not matched at one junction end, which may reflect a read error. The chain is built from TRBV5-1 and TRBJ2-1, with TRBD1 matching over 7 bases. The CDR3 spans 16 residues. Germline CDR1 is SGHRS and CDR2 is YFSETQ. The chain's CDR3 is CASRLDRLGSYNEQFF. The CDR3 nucleotides read TGCGCCAGCAGATTGGACAGGCTCGGCTCCTACAATGAGCAGTTCTTC.

The rearrangement uses TRBV7-9 and TRBJ2-7; D gene unclear. The germline CDR1 and CDR2 sequences are SEHNR and FQNEAQ (reference sequence). The germline V and J ends were trimmed by 0 bases and 2 bases, with 17 bases remaining between them. This CDR3 comprises 17 residues. CDR3 amino acids: CASSLAVSETGTYEQYF. CDR3 bases: TGTGCCAGCAGCTTAGCTGTCTCGGAGACTGGGACCTACGAGCAGTACTTC.

This clone has just one count. V gene TRBV5-6 combines with J gene TRBJ2-2, with D perhaps TRBD1 (6 bases). The CDR3 spans 13 residues. The germline V and J ends were trimmed by 2 bases and 6 bases, with 8 bases remaining between them. Germline CDR1 SGHDT, CDR2 YYEEEE. DNA of the CDR3: TGTGCCAGCAGCTTACAGGGCCCCGGGGAGCTGTTTTTT. Protein sequence: CASSLQGPGELFF.

V gene TRBV28 combines with J gene TRBJ2-7; D gene ambiguous. V was clipped by 6 bases and J by 6 bases, with 18 bases between them. The CDR3 covers 14 residues. Germline CDR1 and CDR2: MDHEN and SYDVKM. CDR3 residues: CASSLMAPVGEQYF. CDR3 nucleotides: TGTGCCAGCAGCCTAATGGCTCCGGTGGGCGAGCAGTACTTC.

A note on this clone: The same CDR3 is also encoded by other DNA sequences in this sample. The rearrangement links TRBV28 to TRBJ1-5; no reliable D call. This CDR3 has 15 amino acids. Trimming removed 1 base from V and 2 bases from J, with 9 bases in between. CDR1 and CDR2 (germline): MDHEN, SYDVKM. The CDR3 spells CASSLSGSGNQPQHF. The CDR3 bases are TGTGCCAGCAGTTTATCCGGTTCTGGCAATCAGCCCCAGCATTTT.

The gene calls are TRBV4-1 and TRBJ2-1, with 10 positions matching TRBD2. This CDR3 has 15 residues. V lost 5 bases to trimming and J lost 2 bases; unmatched junction nucleotides: 3. CDR1 and CDR2 from the germline V gene are MGHRA and YSYEKL. The CDR3 DNA follows: TGCGCCAGCAGCGAGGGACTAGCGACCTACAATGAGCAGTTCTTC. It encodes CASSEGLATYNEQFF.

This rearrangement joins TRBV28 to TRBJ2-1; D gene unclear. The V end was cut by 5 bases, the J end by 7 bases, with 18 bases between. This CDR3 region has 15 residues. The germline V gene encodes CDR1 MDHEN and CDR2 SYDVKM. CDR3: CASSPTYVGWNEQFF. The DNA of the CDR3 is TGTGCCAGCAGTCCCACTTATGTGGGGTGGAATGAGCAGTTCTTC.

Of note for this clone: Other DNA sequences in the sample encode the same CDR3. The gene calls are TRBV9 and TRBJ2-7; TRBD2 matches at 10 bases. The junction had 3 bases not matched to a gene; V was cut back by 0 bases and J by 3 bases. Germline values: CDR1 SGDLS, CDR2 YYNGEE. This CDR3 comprises 15 residues. The CDR3 loop reads CASSVGSGRSYEQYF. The CDR3 nucleotides read TGTGCCAGCAGCGTAGGTAGCGGGAGGAGCTACGAGCAGTACTTC.

The rearrangement joins TRBV28 to TRBJ1-3; possibly TRBD1 for D (6 bases). The CDR3 is 14 residues long. Trimming took off 5 bases at V and 5 bases at J, with 13 bases between the two ends. Germline V CDR1 and CDR2: MDHEN, SYDVKM. CDR3 sequence (DNA): TGTGCCAGCAGTGTCAGCAGGGGTAGAAACACCATATATTTT. Translation: CASSVSRGRNTIYF. Variable domain in full (rest from reference TRBV28 and TRBJ1-3): DVKVTQSSRYLVKRTGEKVFLECVQDMDHENMFWYRQDPGLGLRLIYFSYDVKMKEKGDIPEGYSVSREKKERFSLILESASTNQTSMYLCASSVSRGRNTIYFGEGSWLTVV.

The rearrangement joins TRBV5-1 to TRBJ2-1, with no clear D. Per germline, CDR1 SGHRS and CDR2 YFSETQ. Trimming removed 3 bases at V and 8 bases at J, with 9 bases between. The CDR3 spans 12 residues. CDR3 amino acids: CASSWNRDEQFF. The CDR3, as DNA: TGCGCCAGCAGCTGGAATCGGGATGAGCAGTTCTTC.

The V and J genes are TRBV2 and TRBJ1-5; D uncertain. This CDR3 contains 13 residues. Germline values: CDR1 SNHLY, CDR2 FYNNEI. Trimming took off 3 bases at V and 9 bases at J, with 12 bases between the two ends. The CDR3 DNA sequence: TGTGCCAGCAGTGATAAACACTCACCGCCCCAGCATTTT. Translation gives CASSDKHSPPQHF.

The chain uses TRBV28 and TRBJ1-2, with D uncertain. Trimming removed 3 bases from V and 4 bases from J, with 27 bases in between. CDR3 length equals 19 residues. Per the germline V gene, CDR1 is MDHEN and CDR2 is SYDVKM. The CDR3 reads CASSFLISTLSSPGYGYTF. The CDR3 DNA sequence: TGTGCCAGCAGTTTTCTTATTTCGACCCTTTCTTCCCCTGGCTATGGCTACACCTTC.

Here the CDR3 reads CASSLQPSLRTSPADTEAFF. DNA of the CDR3: TGTGCCAGCAGCCTACAACCCTCTTTACGGACCTCACCGGCAGACACTGAAGCTTTCTTT. The chain carries TRBV7-3 and TRBJ1-1; D uncertain. The CDR3 spans 20 residues. Germline-derived CDR1 and CDR2 are SGHTA and FQGTGA. Trimming stripped 5 bases from V and 3 bases from J, with 31 bases between. Full variable domain (missing parts from reference TRBV7-3 and TRBJ1-1): GAGVSQTPSNKVTEKGKYVELRCDPISGHTALYWYRQSLGQGPEFLIYFQGTGAADDSGLPNDRFFAVRPEGSVSTLKIQRTERGDSAVYLCASSLQPSLRTSPADTEAFFGQGTRLTVV.

The chain carries TRBV2 and TRBJ2-3; tentative D call: TRBD2 (5 bases). CDR3 length: 15 amino acids. Germline V gives CDR1 SNHLY, CDR2 FYNNEI. Between the trimmed V and J ends, which lost 7 bases and 2 bases, there was a span of 16 bases. This chain's CDR3 is CASKSRAAFTDTQYF. CDR3 nucleotides: TGTGCCAGCAAAAGTCGAGCGGCATTCACAGATACGCAGTATTTT.

CDR3 in amino acids: CASSEAYGQHYEQYF. CDR3 in DNA: TGTGCCAGCAGTGAAGCGTATGGACAGCACTACGAGCAGTACTTC. The genes are TRBV6-1 and TRBJ2-7, with a possible D match to TRBD1 (6 bases). CDR1 and CDR2 (germline): MNHNS, SASEGT. The V end was cut by 0 bases, the J end by 3 bases, with 12 bases between. The length of the CDR3 is 15 residues.

The CDR3 DNA sequence: TGTGCCAGCAGTTTAAGGCCGTCGGCTAGCGGGTCCTACGAGCAGTACTTC. Translating it yields CASSLRPSASGSYEQYF. This chain uses TRBV27 with TRBJ2-7; TRBD2 aligns across 8 bases. Trimming took 2 bases from V and 1 from J; bases not matched to a gene: 10. The CDR3 is 17 residues long. Germline V lookup: CDR1 MNHEY, CDR2 SMNVEV (reference sequence).

This clone was observed a single time. V and J are TRBV11-2 and TRBJ2-3; D call uncertain. The CDR3 is 11 amino acids. With 6 bases removed from V and 3 bases from J, the gap between germline ends came to 4 bases. Per germline, CDR1 SGHAT and CDR2 FQNNGV. The CDR3 spells CASRETDTQYF. Here the CDR3 DNA reads TGTGCCAGCAGGGAAACAGATACGCAGTATTTT.

In its sample, this clone was seen once. The CDR3 region has the DNA TGTGCCAGCAGTTCTGAGACTAGCGGCTCCTACGAGCAGTACTTC. This encodes CASSSETSGSYEQYF. This chain uses TRBV27 with TRBJ2-7, with 9 bases fitting TRBD2. J lost 0 bases, V lost 4 bases, and 4 bases had no gene match. Germline CDR1 MNHEY, CDR2 SMNVEV (reference sequence). The CDR3 spans 15 residues.

This clone was seen once. This chain uses TRBV5-1 with TRBJ2-7; TRBD2 matches 10 bases. There are 15 residues in the CDR3. V lost 0 bases and J lost 3; bases outside the gene matches: 3. Germline CDR1 and CDR2: SGHRS and YFSETQ. In DNA form, the CDR3 reads TGCGCCAGCAGCTTGGTTAGCGGGAGGAACTACGAGCAGTACTTC. Its translation: CASSLVSGRNYEQYF.

CDR3 coding DNA: TGTGCCAGCACGTCGGGGCCGAACACCGGGGAGCTGTTTTTT. Amino acid sequence: CASTSGPNTGELFF. This chain links TRBV9 with TRBJ2-2; the D gene could be TRBD1 or TRBD2 (5 bases each). Germline loops: CDR1 SGDLS, CDR2 YYNGEE. The V end lost 6 bases, the J end lost 0 bases, and 9 bases lay between the germline ends. The CDR3 covers 14 residues.